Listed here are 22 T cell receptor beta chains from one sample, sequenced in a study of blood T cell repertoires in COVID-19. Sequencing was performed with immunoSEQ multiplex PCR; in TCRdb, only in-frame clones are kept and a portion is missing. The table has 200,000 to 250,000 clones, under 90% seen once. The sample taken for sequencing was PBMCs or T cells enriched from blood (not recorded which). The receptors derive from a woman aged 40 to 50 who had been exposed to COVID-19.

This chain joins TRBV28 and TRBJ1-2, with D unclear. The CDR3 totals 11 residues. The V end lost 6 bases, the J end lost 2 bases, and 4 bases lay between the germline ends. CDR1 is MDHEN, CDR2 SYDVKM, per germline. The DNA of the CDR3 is TGTGCCAGCAGCCAAAACTATGGCTACACCTTC. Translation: CASSQNYGYTF.

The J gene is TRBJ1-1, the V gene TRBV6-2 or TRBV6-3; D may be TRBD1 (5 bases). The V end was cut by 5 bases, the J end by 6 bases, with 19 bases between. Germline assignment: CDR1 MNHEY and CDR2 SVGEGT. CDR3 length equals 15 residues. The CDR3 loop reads CASSHPGGGASEAFF. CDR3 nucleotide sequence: TGTGCCAGCAGTCACCCTGGGGGGGGAGCGTCTGAAGCTTTCTTT.

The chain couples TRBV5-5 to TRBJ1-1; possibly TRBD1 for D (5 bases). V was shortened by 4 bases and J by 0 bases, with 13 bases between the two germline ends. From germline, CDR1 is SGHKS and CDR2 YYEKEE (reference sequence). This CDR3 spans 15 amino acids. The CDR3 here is CASSPGGFLNTEAFF. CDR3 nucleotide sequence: TGTGCCAGCAGCCCGGGGGGTTTTCTGAACACTGAAGCTTTCTTT.

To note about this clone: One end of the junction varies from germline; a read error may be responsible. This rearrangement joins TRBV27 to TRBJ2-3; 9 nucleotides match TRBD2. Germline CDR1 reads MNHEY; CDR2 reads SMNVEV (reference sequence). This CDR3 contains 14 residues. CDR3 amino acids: CASSLGTSRDTQYF. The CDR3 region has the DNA TGTGCCAGCAGTTTGGGGACTAGCAGAGATACGCAGTATTTT.

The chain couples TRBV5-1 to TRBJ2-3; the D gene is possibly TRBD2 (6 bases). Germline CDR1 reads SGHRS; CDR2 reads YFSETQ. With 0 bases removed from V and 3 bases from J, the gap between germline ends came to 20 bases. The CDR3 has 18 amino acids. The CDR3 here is CASSLGDLVWLATDTQYF. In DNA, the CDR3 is TGCGCCAGCAGCTTGGGGGACTTGGTTTGGTTGGCGACAGATACGCAGTATTTT.

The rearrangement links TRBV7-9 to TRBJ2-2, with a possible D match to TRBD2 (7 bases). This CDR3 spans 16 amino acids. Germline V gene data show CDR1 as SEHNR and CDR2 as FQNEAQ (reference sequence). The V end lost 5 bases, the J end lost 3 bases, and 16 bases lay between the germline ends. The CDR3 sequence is CASSARGGPDTGELFF. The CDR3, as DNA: TGTGCCAGCAGCGCTAGGGGGGGACCCGACACCGGGGAGCTGTTTTTT.

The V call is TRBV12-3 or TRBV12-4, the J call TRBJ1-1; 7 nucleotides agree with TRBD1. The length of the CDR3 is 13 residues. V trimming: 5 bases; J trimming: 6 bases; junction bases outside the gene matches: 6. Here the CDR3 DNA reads TGTGCCAGCAGTCCGCGGACAGGCTCTGAAGCTTTCTTT. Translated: CASSPRTGSEAFF.

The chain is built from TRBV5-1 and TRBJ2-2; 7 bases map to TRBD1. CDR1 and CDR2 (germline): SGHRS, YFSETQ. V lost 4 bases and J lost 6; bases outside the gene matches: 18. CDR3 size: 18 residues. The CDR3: CASSTTITGARRSGELFF. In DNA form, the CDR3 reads TGCGCCAGCAGCACCACCATCACAGGGGCCCGCCGTTCCGGGGAGCTGTTTTTT.

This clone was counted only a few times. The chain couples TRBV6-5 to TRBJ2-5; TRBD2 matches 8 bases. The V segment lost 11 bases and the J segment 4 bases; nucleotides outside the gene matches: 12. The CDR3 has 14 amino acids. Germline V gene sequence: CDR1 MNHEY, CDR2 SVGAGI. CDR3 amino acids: CAASGGGAGETQYF. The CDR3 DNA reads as TGTGCCGCCTCGGGGGGGGGCGCGGGAGAGACCCAGTACTTC.

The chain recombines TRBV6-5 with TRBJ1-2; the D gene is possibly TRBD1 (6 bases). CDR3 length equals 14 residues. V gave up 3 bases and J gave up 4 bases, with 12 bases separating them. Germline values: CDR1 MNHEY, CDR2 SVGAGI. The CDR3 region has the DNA TGTGCCAGCAGTTATGGAGGCAGGGGCTATGGCTACACCTTC. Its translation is CASSYGGRGYGYTF.

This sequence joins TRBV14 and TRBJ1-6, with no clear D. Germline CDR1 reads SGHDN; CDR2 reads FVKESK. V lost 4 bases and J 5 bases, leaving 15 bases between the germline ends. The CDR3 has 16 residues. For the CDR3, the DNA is TGTGCCAGCAGCCTTGGAGTGGTCGCCAATAATTCACCCCTCCACTTT. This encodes CASSLGVVANNSPLHF.

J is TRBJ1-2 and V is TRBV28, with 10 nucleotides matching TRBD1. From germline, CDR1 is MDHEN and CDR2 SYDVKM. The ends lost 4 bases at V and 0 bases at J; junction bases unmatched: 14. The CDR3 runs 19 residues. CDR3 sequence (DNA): TGTGCCAGCAGTTCAATATTTGGGACAGGGGTAGGAACTAACTATGGCTACACCTTC. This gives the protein CASSSIFGTGVGTNYGYTF.

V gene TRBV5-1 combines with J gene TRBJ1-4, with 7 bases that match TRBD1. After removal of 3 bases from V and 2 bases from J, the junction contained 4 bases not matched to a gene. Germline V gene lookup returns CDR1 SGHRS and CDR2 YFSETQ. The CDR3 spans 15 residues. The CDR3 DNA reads TGCGCCAGCAGCTACACAGGGGCCACTAATGAAAAACTGTTTTTT. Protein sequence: CASSYTGATNEKLFF.

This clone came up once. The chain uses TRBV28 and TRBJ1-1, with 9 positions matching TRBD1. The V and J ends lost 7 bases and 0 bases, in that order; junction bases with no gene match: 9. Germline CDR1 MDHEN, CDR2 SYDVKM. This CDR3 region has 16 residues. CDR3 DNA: TGTGCCAGCATTCGAGCACAGGGGGCCATGAACACTGAAGCTTTCTTT. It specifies CASIRAQGAMNTEAFF.

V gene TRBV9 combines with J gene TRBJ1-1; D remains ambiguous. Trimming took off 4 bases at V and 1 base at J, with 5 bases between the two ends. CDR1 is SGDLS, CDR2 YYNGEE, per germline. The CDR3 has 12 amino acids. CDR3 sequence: CASSPGNTEAFF. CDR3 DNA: TGTGCCAGCAGCCCCGGGAACACTGAAGCTTTCTTT.

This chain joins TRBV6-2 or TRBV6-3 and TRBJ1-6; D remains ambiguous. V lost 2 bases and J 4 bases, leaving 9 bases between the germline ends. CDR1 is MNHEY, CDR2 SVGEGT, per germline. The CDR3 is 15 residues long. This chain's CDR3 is CASSYAGSYNSPLHF. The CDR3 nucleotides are TGTGCCAGCAGTTACGCGGGATCTTATAATTCACCCCTCCACTTT.

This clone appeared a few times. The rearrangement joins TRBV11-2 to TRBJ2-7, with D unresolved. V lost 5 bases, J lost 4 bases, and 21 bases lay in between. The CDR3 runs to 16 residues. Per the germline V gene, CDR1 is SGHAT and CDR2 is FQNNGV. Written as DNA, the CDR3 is TGTGCCAGCAGCCACCTAAGACTGGTCCCTAGATACGAGCAGTACTTC. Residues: CASSHLRLVPRYEQYF.

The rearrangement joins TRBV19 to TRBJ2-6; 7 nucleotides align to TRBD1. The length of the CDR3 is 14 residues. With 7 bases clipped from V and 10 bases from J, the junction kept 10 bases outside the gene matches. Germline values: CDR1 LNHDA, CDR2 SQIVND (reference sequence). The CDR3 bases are TGTGCCAGTACCGACCAGACAGGGTTAAACGTCCTGACTTTC. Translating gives CASTDQTGLNVLTF.

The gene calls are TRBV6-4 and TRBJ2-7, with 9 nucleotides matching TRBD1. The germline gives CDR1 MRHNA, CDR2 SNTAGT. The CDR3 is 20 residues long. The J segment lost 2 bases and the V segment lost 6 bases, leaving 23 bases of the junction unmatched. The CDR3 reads CASRLENPGQGEIVTYEQYF. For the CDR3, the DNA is TGTGCCAGCAGATTGGAGAATCCGGGACAGGGTGAAATAGTAACCTACGAGCAGTACTTC.

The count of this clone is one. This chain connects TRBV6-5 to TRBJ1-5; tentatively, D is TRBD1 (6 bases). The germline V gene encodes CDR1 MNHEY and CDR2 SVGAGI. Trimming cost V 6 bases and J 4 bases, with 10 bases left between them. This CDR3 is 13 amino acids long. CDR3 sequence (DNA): TGTGCCAGCAGCCAAACAGGGAATCAGCCCCAGCATTTT. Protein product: CASSQTGNQPQHF.

CDR3 protein: CASSPTRGLYSNQPQHF. CDR3 nucleotides: TGTGCCAGCAGCCCGACGCGGGGGCTGTATAGCAATCAGCCCCAGCATTTT. The chain uses TRBV7-9 and TRBJ1-5, with a tentative D call TRBD1 (6 bases). V dropped 5 bases and J dropped 0 bases, with 17 bases sitting between them. CDR3 size: 17 residues. The germline gives CDR1 SEHNR, CDR2 FQNEAQ (reference sequence).

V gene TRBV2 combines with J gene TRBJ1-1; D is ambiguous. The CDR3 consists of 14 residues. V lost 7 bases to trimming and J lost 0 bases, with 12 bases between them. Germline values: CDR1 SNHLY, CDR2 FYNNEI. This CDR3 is CASKRTDMNTEAFF. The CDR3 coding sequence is TGTGCCAGCAAGCGGACCGATATGAACACTGAAGCTTTCTTT.